This T cell receptor (beta chain) was captured in a study of CD8+CD57+ T cells in acquired aplastic anemia. TCR beta VDJ combinations and CDR3 sequences were profiled from genomic DNA. TCRdb independently ran MiXCR on the reads; one entry per CDR3 protein. This table has 180,000 or so distinct CDR3 sequences, about three fifths appearing once. Findings of the study overall: Patient and control CD8+ Simpson's diversity was not significantly different.

It was patients with CD8+CD57+ cell expansion by flow cytometry who were chosen for sequencing. Patients were therapy-naive when their blood was sampled. Germline V gives CDR1 MNHEY, CDR2 SVGAGI. The CDR3 is 15 amino acids. With V trimmed by 5 bases and J by 9 bases, 10 bases remained unmatched. Worth noting for this clonotype: As yet, its antigen is unknown.

The specimen was sorted CD4+, CD8+, or CD8+CD57+ T cells (not recorded which) from PBMCs. The rearrangement uses TRBV6-5 and TRBJ1-6; 7 bases fit TRBD1. The origin of this receptor is a human donor with aplastic anemia. For the CDR3, the DNA is TGTGCCAGCAGTGGACCCGGGACAGCCTCTTCACCCCTCCACTTT. It encodes CASSGPGTASSPLHF.